This TCR beta chain was recovered during a study of cytomegalovirus exposure and HLA in healthy donors (dated by TCRdb to the late 2010s). About the full investigation: In an earlier analysis of under 600 of the donors, under 300 Gb of sequence data and approximately 100 million unique TCR beta sequences from 180 million or so T cells were reported. An early release that covered about 640 HLA-typed donors contained 250 to 350 gigabases of sequencing data and tens of millions of unique TCR sequences. To predict cytomegalovirus infection status, the study brought together high-throughput TCR immunosequencing, statistical association of individual TCRs with disease status, and machine learning. The study was designed to test whether signatures of past pathogen exposure could be identified by cataloging public T cell receptors. An earlier analysis of approximately 580 of the donors used high-throughput TCR beta sequencing to judge whether each TCR beta V gene segment behaved as functional or pseudogenic. Across around 400 genotyped donors of the cohort, an average of approximately 240,000 unique TCR beta nucleotide sequences per donor were sequenced, and around 20% of those sequences were non-productive. In a later analysis, previously published TCR beta repertoires from about 640 donors were re-analyzed and high-resolution HLA genotyping was added so that TCR occurrence patterns could be studied. HLA typing included class I and class II loci at four-digit resolution. Every repertoire in the discovery cohort had been generated on one and the same sequencing platform. The study used immunosequencing to profile the T cell repertoires of approximately 630 subjects and linked those repertoires to cytomegalovirus serostatus. Of the roughly 400 genotyped donors, approximately 83% fell in the genetic ancestry cluster associated with self-reported Caucasian donors. Rather than drawing on any new phenotypic data, the later analysis identified candidate immune exposures from TCR beta sequences and the way those sequences occurred across donors. Four to six DR-DQ haplotypes were handled as single units for association and clustering, since linkage in the cohort was strong. Alongside the repertoire data, information on donor age, sex, ethnicity and CMV serostatus was compiled. The number of typed donors differed by locus: roughly 620-630 for A, B, C, DRB1 and DQB1; some 500 for DQA1; approximately 600 for DPA1; and around 470 for DPB1. Along with the approximately 700-subject first cohort, a separate validation cohort of over a hundred different subjects was used. A later genetic analysis used genome-wide SNP genotypes for about 65% of the 666 donors, treating that subset as a discovery cohort.

The cohort consisted of 650 to 850 healthy bone marrow donors. At the time of sampling, every cohort member was nominally healthy, though immune exposures that went unrecorded were likely present. The donor was CMV seronegative and belonged to the group of more than 300 seronegative cohort members. A peripheral blood sample was provided by each donor, and peripheral blood mononuclear cells were used for TCR beta sequencing. The Qiagen DNeasy Blood Extraction Kit was used to extract genomic DNA from the blood cell samples. Points the paper makes about the study in general: Broadly in line with IMGT annotations, most TCR beta V segments showed up in productive rearrangements about 87% or about 30% of the time in an earlier analysis of a few hundred of the donors. According to a later analysis, TCR association rates differed among HLA loci, with DRB1 alleles showing the most associated TCRs and HLA-C alleles showing the fewest. Strong co-occurrence of HLA alleles, especially DR and DQ, made assigning TCR associations to individual alleles difficult. A further reported finding was that TCR beta sequences accurately predicted the HLA-A and HLA-B alleles for most subjects in the first cohort. Across donors, most TCR sequences were observed very rarely, whereas some public TCRs were present in many individuals. In a later analysis, most CMV-associated TCR beta chains were found to appear HLA-restricted, with HLA associations seemingly driven largely by CMV exposure. In a later analysis, HLA-associated TCR beta chains showed more clonal expansion and lower generation probabilities than non-associated chains that were equally common. Because counts were too low, seventeen rarely observed V segments, including chromosome 9 orphons, were excluded from the earlier analysis of about 500 of the donors. In vitro tests confirmed that three of the cytomegalovirus-associated TCR beta chains recognize cytomegalovirus antigens. Roughly uniform sequencing depth across donors was assumed in presence/absence analyses, although this assumption may not hold. A group of highly shared sequence variants was considered likely to be a technical artifact of the sequencing pipeline. Cytomegalovirus status was reported to be diagnosed by the classifier with high specificity and sensitivity in both the original and validation cohorts. The only immune exposure information available for the cohort was CMV serostatus. In the study, about 150 TCR beta chains were listed as associated with cytomegalovirus. According to a later analysis, parvovirus B19, influenza, CMV and Epstein-Barr virus appeared linked to several top co-occurrence clusters. Only TCR beta chains were sequenced in this cohort, and the absence of alpha or paired-chain data limited detectable features. V-gene and J-gene trimming of TCR beta chains was associated with a missense DCLRE1C variant in a later genetic analysis, and the association was replicated in an independent cohort. According to a later genetic analysis, donors in an Asian-associated ancestry cluster had fewer N-insertions in productive TCRs than the approximately 630-donor mean. A later analysis associated some 17,000 TCR beta sequences with specific HLA alleles at a false discovery rate of 0.05. The authors suggested that the approach could potentially be extended to other disease states and immunological phenotypes. Because the 87-base-pair reads could not distinguish some IMGT-functional V segments, including TRBV6-2 and TRBV6-3, those segments were excluded. Because HLA typing was missing for some donors at each locus, association tests included only the typed subset. Correlated functional status among segregating V segments might reflect linkage disequilibrium, but an unknown experimental factor could not be ruled out.

Receptor libraries were prepared by the immunoSEQ multiplex PCR assay. A mixture of 60 forward primers for TCR Vbeta segments and 13 reverse primers for TCR Jbeta segments was used in the multiplex PCR. A multiplex PCR assay on genomic DNA amplified the CDR3 region of rearranged TCR beta genes. The amplified TCR beta libraries were sequenced on the Illumina HiSeq System as 87-base-pair reads. For the original study's pipeline: Across the 500 to 750 repertoires, a later analysis counted tens of millions of unique TCR beta chains, 9.5 million to 12 million of which were shared by at least two donors. To remove PCR and sequencing errors, raw reads were error-corrected and collapsed into unique sequences using a nearest-neighbor algorithm that merged closely related sequences. CDR3 sequences were aligned to IMGT reference sequences to assign V, D and J gene segments. For a sequence to be retained, at least a six-nucleotide match to both a V gene segment and a J gene segment was required. Rearrangements were classified as productive when the CDR3 lacked stop codons and remained in frame with V and J, and all other rearrangements were classified as non-productive. Following IMGT convention, CDR3 was defined as the stretch from the second conserved V-encoded cysteine to the conserved J-encoded phenylalanine. Sequences without an unambiguous match to a single V gene segment were excluded from the earlier analysis of almost 600 of the donors. An earlier analysis of a few hundred of the donors classified V segments as functional when productive rearrangements were above 56.7% and as segregating when the standard deviation between donors was above 5%. A statistical classification framework was built to diagnose cytomegalovirus status from the catalog of TCR beta chain sequences. V and J gene assignment, in a later analysis, came from comparing TCR nucleotide sequences with IMGT/GENE-DB human TR gene sequences. Using the TCRdist pipeline, a later analysis assigned CDR3 sequences along with most-parsimonious VDJ recombination scenarios. A later analysis defined each TCR beta chain by its CDR3 amino acid sequence plus V-gene family, and excluded reads lacking a unique V-gene family. To address suspected cross-contamination and a sequencing artifact, a later analysis removed approximately 590 highly shared, low-generation-probability nucleotide sequences. For each public chain, a later analysis derived a clonal expansion index from normalized ranks of inferred template counts within each repertoire. Generation probabilities in a later analysis came from a VDJ recombination model fitted to out-of-frame rearrangements, and those results were checked against IGoR. In a later analysis, TCR-TCR, TCR-HLA and TCR-CMV co-occurrence was scored with hypergeometric tests, and a repertoire-size bias correction was applied to TCR pairs. A later analysis estimated false discovery rates by permuting HLA or CMV assignments 20 times. In a later analysis, co-occurring TCRs were grouped using DBSCAN, with TCRdist sequence similarity added in when clustering inside HLA-allele-positive subsets. Repertoires with fewer than 30,000 or more than 120,000 public chains, plus five repertoires with anomalous nucleotide sharing, were excluded from co-occurrence clustering. The immuneACCESS repertoire file appears here via TCRdb, limited to in-frame rearrangements. These files lack a portion of the clones; in checked studies, under half of the deficit traces to unresolved V genes, and the cause of the others is not known. Clone size and V and J calls were adopted from that table, with D and trimming inferred from the DNA. The sample table gives 140,000 to 150,000 clones. Of the sample, 1.5% to 2% falls within the top ten clones.

Points on this clone: Which antigen it targets is not known.

There are 13 amino acids in the CDR3, from cysteine to phenylalanine inclusive. Just the 39-base CDR3 DNA is kept, in frame starting at base 1. The germline V gene yields SNHLY for CDR1 and FYNNEI for CDR2. Relative to germline, V is 4 bases shorter and J is 2 bases shorter, with 9 bases between their ends. This receptor was taken from a woman between 45 and 65 years old in good health and CMV-seronegative. Sequenced input: PBMCs. Recombination linked TRBV2 to TRBJ2-7, with a tentative D gene TRBD2 over 5 matching bases. The encoded CDR3 is CASSGELPYEQYF. The DNA is TGTGCCAGCAGTGGGGAGCTTCCCTACGAGCAGTACTTC.